Listed below are T cell receptor beta chains from one sample, sequenced in a study of blood T cell repertoires in COVID-19. Here immunoSEQ multiplex PCR was the method, and the copy in TCRdb shows in-frame clones only, minus some. Found here are about 140,000 clones, more than 75% of them singletons; the top ten hold 8.5% to 9%. The specimen sequenced was peripheral blood. The source of these receptors is a woman aged 50 to 60 with active or convalescent COVID-19. CDR3s leave out the opening cysteine and the closing phenylalanine or tryptophan. Clone size is stated in some rows and not others, as once, few, many or a class when expanded.

ASSLEGGSNEQF,TRBJ2-1,NA,TRBV11-3
ASSQDGRASYADEQF,TRBJ2-1,NA,TRBV4-2
ASSLYLSTASRQPQH,TRBJ1-5,once,TRBV28
ASSHYGTATEAF,TRBJ1-1,NA,TRBV4-3
ASSEGPNTEAF,TRBJ1-1,NA,TRBV2
ASSQEIADTQY,TRBJ2-3,NA,TRBV14
ASSPYRTQSTDTQY,TRBJ2-3,NA,TRBV3-1/TRBV3-2
ASSLVRGWRGAWYNEQF,TRBJ2-1,once,TRBV7-2
ASSYSGQQNTEAF,TRBJ1-1,NA,TRBV6-5
ASSFSGSAETQY,TRBJ2-5,NA,TRBV7-2
AWSHGVEQY,TRBJ2-7,NA,TRBV30
ASSIRGLAGGSADTQY,TRBJ2-3,NA,TRBV7-2
SAILAGDEQF,TRBJ2-1,NA,TRBV29-1
ASSRQAGNTEAF,TRBJ1-1,NA,TRBV7-3
ATSDAGTGKGQSAEAF,TRBJ1-1,NA,TRBV24-1
ASSLGTSEEQY,TRBJ2-7,once,TRBV5-5
SVMGLANGNTIY,TRBJ1-3,once,TRBV29-1
SLQAPYEQY,TRBJ2-7,once,TRBV20-1
ASSRGQNTEAF,TRBJ1-1,NA,TRBV12-3/TRBV12-4
AWKRGPGQPQH,TRBJ1-5,NA,TRBV30
ASINIRMRPGQGASGGYNEQF,TRBJ2-1,NA,TRBV7-9
ASSVLDSNYGYT,TRBJ1-2,NA,TRBV25-1
ASSLVGQGGYSNQPQH,TRBJ1-5,NA,TRBV7-9
ASTGGALSNQPQH,TRBJ1-5,NA,TRBV5-8
ASSSITGTEAF,TRBJ1-1,NA,TRBV7-2
ASSLRTRGGQETQY,TRBJ2-5,NA,TRBV5-4
ASSNSGGTTDTQY,TRBJ2-3,few,TRBV4-2
ASRTGTGVSGGELF,TRBJ2-2,NA,TRBV19
ASSPWTDYNEQF,TRBJ2-1,NA,TRBV14
ASSIFGSYNEQF,TRBJ2-1,NA,TRBV19
ASSLQGLNTEAF,TRBJ1-1,NA,TRBV13
ASSTLTGLGTEAF,TRBJ1-1,NA,TRBV7-8
ASTSRPGQGYHGYT,TRBJ1-2,NA,TRBV7-2
AISDSLRGYT,TRBJ1-2,once,TRBV10-3
ASRLSGQTGELF,TRBJ2-2,NA,TRBV5-4
ASSPSPGTGGNQQY,TRBJ2-7,NA,TRBV7-2
ASSLGTNTGELF,TRBJ2-2,NA,TRBV11-2
AGGQGDSPLH,TRBJ1-6,NA,TRBV6-5
AISGQENQPQH,TRBJ1-5,NA,TRBV10-3
ASEGGPYNEQF,TRBJ2-1,NA,TRBV5-1
ASSWFVSGGPEMEQF,TRBJ2-1,NA,TRBV7-9